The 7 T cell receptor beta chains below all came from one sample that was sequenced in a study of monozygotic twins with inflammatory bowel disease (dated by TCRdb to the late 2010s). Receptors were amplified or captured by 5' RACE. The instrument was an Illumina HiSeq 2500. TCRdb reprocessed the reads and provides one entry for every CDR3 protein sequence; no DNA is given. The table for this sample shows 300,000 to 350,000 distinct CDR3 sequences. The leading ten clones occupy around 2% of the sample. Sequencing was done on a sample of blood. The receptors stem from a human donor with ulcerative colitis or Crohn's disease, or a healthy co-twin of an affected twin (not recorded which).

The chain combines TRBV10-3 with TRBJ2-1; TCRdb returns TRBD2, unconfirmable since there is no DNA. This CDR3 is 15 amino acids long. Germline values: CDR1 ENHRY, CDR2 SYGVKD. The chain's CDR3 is CAIGRNPSGFNEQFF.

Here the CDR3 reads CSVEDRGPDIQYF. The gene calls are TRBV29-1 and TRBJ2-4; as DNA is missing, the TRBD1 call by TCRdb cannot be tested. The CDR3 extends over 13 amino acids. Germline V lookup: CDR1 SQVTM, CDR2 ANQGSEA.

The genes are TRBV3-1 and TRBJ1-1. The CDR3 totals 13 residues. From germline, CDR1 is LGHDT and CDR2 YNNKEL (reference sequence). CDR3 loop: CASSQDWGRGAFF.

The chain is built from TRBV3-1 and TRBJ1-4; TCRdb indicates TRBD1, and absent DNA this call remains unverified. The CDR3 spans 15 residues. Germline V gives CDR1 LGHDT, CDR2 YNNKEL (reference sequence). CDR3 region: CASSQVPALGEKLFF.

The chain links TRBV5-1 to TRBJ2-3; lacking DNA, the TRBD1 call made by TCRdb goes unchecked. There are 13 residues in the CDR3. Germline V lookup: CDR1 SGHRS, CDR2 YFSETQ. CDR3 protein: CASSLEGTDTQNF.

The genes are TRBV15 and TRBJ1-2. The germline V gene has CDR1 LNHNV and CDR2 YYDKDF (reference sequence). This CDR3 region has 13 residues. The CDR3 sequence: CATSRDREEGYTF.

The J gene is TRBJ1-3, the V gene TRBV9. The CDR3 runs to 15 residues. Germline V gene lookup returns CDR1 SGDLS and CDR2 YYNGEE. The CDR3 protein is CASSVGSSSGNTIYF.